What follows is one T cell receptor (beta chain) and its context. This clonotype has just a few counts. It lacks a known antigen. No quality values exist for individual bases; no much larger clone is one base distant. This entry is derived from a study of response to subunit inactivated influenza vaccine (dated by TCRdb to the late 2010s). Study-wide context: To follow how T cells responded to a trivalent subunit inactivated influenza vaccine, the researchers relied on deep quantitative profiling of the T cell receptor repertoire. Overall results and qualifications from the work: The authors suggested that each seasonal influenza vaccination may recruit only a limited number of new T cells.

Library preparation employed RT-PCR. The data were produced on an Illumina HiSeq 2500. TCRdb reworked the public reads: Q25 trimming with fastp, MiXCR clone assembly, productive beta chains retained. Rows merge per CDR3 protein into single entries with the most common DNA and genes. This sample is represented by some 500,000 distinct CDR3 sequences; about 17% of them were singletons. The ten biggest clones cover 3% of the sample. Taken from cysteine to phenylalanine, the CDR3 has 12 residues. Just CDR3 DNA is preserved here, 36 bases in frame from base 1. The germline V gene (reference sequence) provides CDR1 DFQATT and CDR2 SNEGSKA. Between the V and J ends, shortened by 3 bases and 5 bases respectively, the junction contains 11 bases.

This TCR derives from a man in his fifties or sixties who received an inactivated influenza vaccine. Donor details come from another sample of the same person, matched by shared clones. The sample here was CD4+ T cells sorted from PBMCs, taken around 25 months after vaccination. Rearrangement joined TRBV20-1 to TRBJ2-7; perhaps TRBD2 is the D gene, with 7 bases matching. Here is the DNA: TGCAGTGCTAGTTTAGGGGGGGACGAGCAGTACTTC. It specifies CSASLGGDEQYF.